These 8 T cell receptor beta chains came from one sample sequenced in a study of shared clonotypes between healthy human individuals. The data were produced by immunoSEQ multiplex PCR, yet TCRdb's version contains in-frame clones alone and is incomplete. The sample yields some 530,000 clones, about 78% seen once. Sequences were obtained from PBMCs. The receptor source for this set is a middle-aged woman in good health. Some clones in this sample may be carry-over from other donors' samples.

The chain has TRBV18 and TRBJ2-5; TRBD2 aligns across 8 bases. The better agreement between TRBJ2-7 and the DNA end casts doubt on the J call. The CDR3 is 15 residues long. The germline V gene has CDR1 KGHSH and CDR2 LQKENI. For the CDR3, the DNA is TGTGCCAGCTCACCAGGCTTAGCGGGGTTATACGAGCAGTACTTC. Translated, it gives CASSPGLAGLYEQYF.

Here the CDR3 reads CASSPGTKDIQYF. CDR3 bases: TGTGCCAGCAGCCCAGGGACTAAGGACATTCAGTACTTC. The chain is built from TRBV6-5 and TRBJ2-4; 7 bases line up with TRBD2. Germline CDR1 MNHEY, CDR2 SVGAGI. V lost 6 bases to trimming and J lost 8 bases; unmatched junction nucleotides: 7. CDR3 length: 13 residues.

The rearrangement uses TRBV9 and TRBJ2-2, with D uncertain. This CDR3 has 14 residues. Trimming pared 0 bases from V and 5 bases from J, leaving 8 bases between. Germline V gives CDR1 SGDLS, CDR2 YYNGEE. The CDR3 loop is CASSVATATGELFF. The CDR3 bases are TGTGCCAGCAGCGTAGCTACGGCGACCGGGGAGCTGTTTTTT.

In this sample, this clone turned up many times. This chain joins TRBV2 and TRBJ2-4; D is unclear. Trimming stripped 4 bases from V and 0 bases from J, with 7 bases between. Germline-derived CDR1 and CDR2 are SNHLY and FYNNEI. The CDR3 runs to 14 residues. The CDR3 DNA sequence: TGTGCCAGCAGTGGCTCCCTAGCCAAAAACATTCAGTACTTC. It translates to CASSGSLAKNIQYF.

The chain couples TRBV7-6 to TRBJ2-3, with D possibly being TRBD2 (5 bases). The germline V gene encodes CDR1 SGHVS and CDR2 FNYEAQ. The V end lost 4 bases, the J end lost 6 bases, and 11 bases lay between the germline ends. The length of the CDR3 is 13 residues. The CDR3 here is CASSSLPGDTQYF. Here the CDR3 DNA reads TGTGCCAGCAGCTCCCTGCCGGGGGATACGCAGTATTTT.

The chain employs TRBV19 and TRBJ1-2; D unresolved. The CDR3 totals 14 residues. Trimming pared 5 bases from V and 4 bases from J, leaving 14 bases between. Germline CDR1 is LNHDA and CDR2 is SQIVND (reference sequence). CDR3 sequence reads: CASSARTGRYGYTF. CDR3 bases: TGTGCCAGTAGTGCGAGAACGGGCCGCTATGGCTACACCTTC.

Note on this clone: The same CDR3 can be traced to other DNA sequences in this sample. The CDR3 DNA is TGTGCCAGCAGCTTAGGTTTAGCCGACAATGAGCAGTTCTTC. Residues: CASSLGLADNEQFF. This chain joins TRBV7-9 and TRBJ2-1, with unresolved D. With 1 base removed from V and 5 bases from J, the gap between germline ends came to 9 bases. Germline values: CDR1 SEHNR, CDR2 FQNEAQ (reference sequence). CDR3 length: 14 amino acids.

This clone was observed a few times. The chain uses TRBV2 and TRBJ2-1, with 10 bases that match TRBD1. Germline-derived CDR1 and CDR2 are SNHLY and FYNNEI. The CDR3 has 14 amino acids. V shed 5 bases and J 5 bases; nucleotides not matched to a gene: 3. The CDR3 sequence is CASSRDRGDNEQFF. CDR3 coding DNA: TGTGCCAGCAGTAGGGACAGGGGAGACAATGAGCAGTTCTTC.